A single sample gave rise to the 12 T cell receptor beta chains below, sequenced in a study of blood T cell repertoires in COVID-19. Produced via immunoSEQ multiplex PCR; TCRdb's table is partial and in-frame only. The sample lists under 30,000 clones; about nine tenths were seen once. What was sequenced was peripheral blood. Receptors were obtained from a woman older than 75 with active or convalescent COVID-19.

The CDR3 coding sequence is TGTGCCAGCAGCTTAGCCACTAGCGGACACACAGATACGCAGTATTTT. Residues: CASSLATSGHTDTQYF. This chain links TRBV11-3 with TRBJ2-3; 8 bases are a match to TRBD2. CDR3 size: 16 residues. Germline V gene sequence: CDR1 SGHNT, CDR2 YENEEA. The junction had 5 bases not matched to a gene; V was cut back by 1 base and J by 2 bases.

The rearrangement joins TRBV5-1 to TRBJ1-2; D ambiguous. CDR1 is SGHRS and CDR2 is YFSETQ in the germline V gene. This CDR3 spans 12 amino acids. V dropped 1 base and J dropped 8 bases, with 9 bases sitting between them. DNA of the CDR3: TGCGCCAGCAGCTTGCCAGGCAGGGGCTACACCTTC. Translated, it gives CASSLPGRGYTF.

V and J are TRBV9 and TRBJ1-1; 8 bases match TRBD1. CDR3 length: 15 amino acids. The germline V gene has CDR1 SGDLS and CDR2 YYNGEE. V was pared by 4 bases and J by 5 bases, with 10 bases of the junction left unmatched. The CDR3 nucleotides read TGTGCCAGCAGCTCCGGGCAGGGGGCTTGGACTGAAGCTTTCTTT. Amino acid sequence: CASSSGQGAWTEAFF.

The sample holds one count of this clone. CDR3: CASSQEQFNQPQHF. The CDR3 nucleotides read TGTGCCAGCAGCCAAGAACAGTTTAATCAGCCCCAGCATTTT. This chain links TRBV3-1 (or the pseudogene TRBV3-2) with TRBJ1-5; no clear D gene. Trimming pared 0 bases from V and 4 bases from J, leaving 7 bases between. The germline V gene encodes CDR1 LGHDT and CDR2 YNNKEL (reference sequence). The CDR3 has 14 residues.

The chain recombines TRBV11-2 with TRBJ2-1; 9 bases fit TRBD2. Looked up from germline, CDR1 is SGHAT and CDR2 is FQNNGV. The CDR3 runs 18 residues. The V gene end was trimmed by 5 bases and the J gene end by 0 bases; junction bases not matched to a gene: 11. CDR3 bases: TGTGCCAGCAGCCAGGGGGTAGCGGGAGTCAGCTCCTACAATGAGCAGTTCTTC. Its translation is CASSQGVAGVSSYNEQFF.

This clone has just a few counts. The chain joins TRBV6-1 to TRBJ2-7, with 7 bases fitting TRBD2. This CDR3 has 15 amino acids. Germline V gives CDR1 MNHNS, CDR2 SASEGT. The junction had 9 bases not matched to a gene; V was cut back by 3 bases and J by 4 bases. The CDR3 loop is CASSDIAGVTYEQYF. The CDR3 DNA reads TGTGCCAGCAGTGACATTGCGGGAGTAACTTACGAGCAGTACTTC.

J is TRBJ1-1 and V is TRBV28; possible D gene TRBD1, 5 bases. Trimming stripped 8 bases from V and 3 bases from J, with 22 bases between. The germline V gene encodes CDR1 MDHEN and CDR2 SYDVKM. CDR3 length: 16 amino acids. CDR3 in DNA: TGTGCCAGCCGTGAGAAAGAGTGGCAGGGTGACACTGAAGCTTTCTTT. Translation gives CASREKEWQGDTEAFF.

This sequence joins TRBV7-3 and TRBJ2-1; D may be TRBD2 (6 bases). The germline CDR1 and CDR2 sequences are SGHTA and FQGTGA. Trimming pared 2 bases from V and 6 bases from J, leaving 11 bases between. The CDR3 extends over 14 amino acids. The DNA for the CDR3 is TGTGCCAGCAGCTTAGATGGGACTCCCAATGAGCAGTTCTTC. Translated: CASSLDGTPNEQFF.

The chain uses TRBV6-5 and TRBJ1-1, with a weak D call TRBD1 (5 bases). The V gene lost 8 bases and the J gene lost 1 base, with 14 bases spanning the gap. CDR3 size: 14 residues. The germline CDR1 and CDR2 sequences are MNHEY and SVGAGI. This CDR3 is CASLLGGRNTEAFF. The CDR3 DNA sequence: TGTGCCAGCCTTCTCGGGGGGAGGAACACTGAAGCTTTCTTT.

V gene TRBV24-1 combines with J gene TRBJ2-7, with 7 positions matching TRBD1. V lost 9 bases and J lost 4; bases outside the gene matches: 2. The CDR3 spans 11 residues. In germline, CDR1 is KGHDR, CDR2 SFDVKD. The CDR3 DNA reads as TGTGCCACCTCACAGGGGTACGAGCAGTACTTC. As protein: CATSQGYEQYF.

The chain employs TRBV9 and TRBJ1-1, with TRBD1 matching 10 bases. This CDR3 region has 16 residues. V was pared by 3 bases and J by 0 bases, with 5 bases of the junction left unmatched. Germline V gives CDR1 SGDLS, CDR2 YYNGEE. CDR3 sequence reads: CASSEGTGAMNTEAFF. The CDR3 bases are TGTGCCAGCAGCGAAGGGACAGGGGCCATGAACACTGAAGCTTTCTTT.

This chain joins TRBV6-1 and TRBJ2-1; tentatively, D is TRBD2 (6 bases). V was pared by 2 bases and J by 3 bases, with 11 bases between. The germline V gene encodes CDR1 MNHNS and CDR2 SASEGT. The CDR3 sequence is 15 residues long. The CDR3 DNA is TGTGCCAGCAGTGAATCGGGCGGGAACTACAATGAGCAGTTCTTC. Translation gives CASSESGGNYNEQFF.